The present entry profiles one T cell receptor beta chain with its context. Its antigen is unidentified. An end of the junction does not agree with germline; a read error may underlie this. This sample was taken from a study of blood T cells in healthy people across ages. The CDR3 has 20 amino acids. Germline loops: CDR1 ENHRY, CDR2 SYGVKD. A J-beta primer mix and a sample-barcoded 5' primer were used in a second PCR of roughly 6 to 12 cycles. TCRdb passed the 5' RACE reads through MiXCR, listing each CDR3 protein once. The sample yields hundreds of thousands of distinct CDR3 sequences, 55% to 70% seen once. Findings and limits, study-wide: Naive CD4+ cells and diversity were both higher in long-lived donors than in aged donors. The percentage of naive T cells correlated strongly with TCR beta diversity.

The clonotype was recovered from a man between 25 and 39 years old in good health. This rearrangement joins TRBV10-3 to TRBJ2-6, with TRBD1 matching 10 bases. Sequenced: blood. The CDR3 protein is CAISEYSGTGAVIGANVLTF. CDR3 in DNA: TGCGCCATCAGTGAATACTCCGGGACAGGGGCGGTAATTGGGGCCAACGTCCTGACTTTC.